This T cell receptor beta chain was captured in a study of somatic mutations in cytotoxic T cells in rheumatoid arthritis. V was shortened by 2 bases and J by 4 bases, with 14 bases between the two germline ends. Germline V gene data show CDR1 as MDHEN and CDR2 as SYDVKM. This CDR3 spans 15 amino acids. Generated by immunoSEQ multiplex PCR, the TCRdb table keeps only in-frame clones and is missing some. Among 23,000 or so clones listed, approximately 73% were seen once. This receptor was obtained from a young woman in good health. Material for sequencing was CD8+ T cells sorted from blood. The chain combines TRBV28 with TRBJ1-2; the D gene is possibly TRBD1 (5 bases). The CDR3 protein is CASSLGWGLGYGYTF. CDR3 sequence (DNA): TGTGCCAGCAGTTTAGGGTGGGGCCTGGGCTATGGCTACACCTTC.